Following are 9 T cell receptor beta chains from one sample sequenced in a study of radiation and T cells in renal cell carcinoma. Libraries were prepared by immunoSEQ multiplex PCR; TCRdb keeps only in-frame clonotypes and omits some of them. Of 100,000 to 150,000 clones in the sample, about four fifths were seen once. Time point in this sample: blood 2 weeks post-SBRT. Treatment denoted: 15 Gy SBRT to primary tumor, nephrectomy 4 weeks later. Sequenced material: blood, taken from a patient whose treatment included radiotherapy and nephrectomy. The receptors stem from a man over 45 with renal cell carcinoma.

This clone was counted many times. J is TRBJ2-1 and V is TRBV4-1; 7 bases are a match to TRBD1. The CDR3 is 16 amino acids. Germline-derived CDR1 and CDR2 are MGHRA and YSYEKL. V was clipped by 1 base and J by 3 bases; unmatched bases: 6. The CDR3 bases are TGCGCCAGCAGCCAAGCCACGCACAGGGGCTACAATGAGCAGTTCTTC. Translated: CASSQATHRGYNEQFF.

The gene calls are TRBV6-5 and TRBJ1-3, with D perhaps matching TRBD1 (6 bases). The length of the CDR3 is 14 residues. Germline V gives CDR1 MNHEY, CDR2 SVGAGI. The V end lost 5 bases, the J end lost 4 bases, and 12 bases lay between the germline ends. The CDR3 loop is CASSPQGRGNTIYF. CDR3 nucleotides: TGTGCCAGCAGTCCACAGGGCAGGGGAAACACCATATATTTT.

The rearrangement links TRBV19 to TRBJ1-2; D gene unclear. The CDR3 is made up of 14 amino acids. Germline CDR1 and CDR2: LNHDA and SQIVND (reference sequence). Trimming shortened V by 7 bases and J by 4 bases, and 16 bases separated the two germline ends. Written as DNA, the CDR3 is TGTGCCAGTACCGAAGCGGGGATTGTCTATGGCTACACCTTC. This gives the protein CASTEAGIVYGYTF.

The V call is TRBV5-4, the J call TRBJ1-4, with a weak D call TRBD1 (5 bases). V dropped 4 bases and J dropped 3 bases, with 13 bases sitting between them. The V gene's germline CDR1 is SGHNT and CDR2 YYREEE (reference sequence). The CDR3 runs to 15 residues. The CDR3 spells CASSRAGGANEKLFF. Written as DNA, the CDR3 is TGTGCCAGCAGCAGAGCCGGGGGGGCTAATGAAAAACTGTTTTTT.

The V call is TRBV15, the J call TRBJ1-6; 7 bases line up with TRBD1. There are 17 residues in the CDR3. Germline V CDR1 and CDR2: LNHNV, YYDKDF (reference sequence). V gave up 1 base and J gave up 7 bases; unmatched junction bases: 10. CDR3 amino acids: CATSRGLTGEGNSPLHF. DNA for the CDR3: TGTGCCACCAGCAGAGGTCTAACAGGGGAAGGCAATTCACCCCTCCACTTT.

CDR3 coding DNA: TGTGCCAGCAGCTTAGGCGGACCCTACGAGCAGTACTTC. Translating it yields CASSLGGPYEQYF. The V and J genes are TRBV7-3 and TRBJ2-7; D is unclear. The CDR3 contains 13 residues. Per germline, CDR1 SGHTA and CDR2 FQGTGA. The germline V and J ends were trimmed by 2 bases and 2 bases, with 7 bases remaining between them.

J is TRBJ2-1 and V is TRBV11-1; perhaps TRBD1 as D (5 bases). The CDR3 loop spans 16 amino acids. Germline V gene data show CDR1 as SGHAT and CDR2 as FQDESV (reference sequence). Trimming removed 0 bases from V and 4 bases from J, with 13 bases in between. CDR3 region: CASSLAYDRSYNEQFF. The CDR3 DNA is TGTGCCAGCAGCTTAGCGTACGACAGATCTTACAATGAGCAGTTCTTC.

The chain employs TRBV7-9 and TRBJ1-2; D remains unclear. V lost 1 base, J lost 2 bases, and 5 bases lay in between. Germline V lookup: CDR1 SEHNR, CDR2 FQNEAQ (reference sequence). The CDR3 sequence is 13 residues long. This chain's CDR3 is CASSLGGNYGYTF. CDR3 bases: TGTGCCAGCAGCTTAGGCGGAAACTATGGCTACACCTTC.

The chain combines TRBV5-1 with TRBJ2-3; 7 bases agree with TRBD1. Per the germline V gene, CDR1 is SGHRS and CDR2 is YFSETQ. CDR3 length equals 18 residues. The ends lost 4 bases at V and 6 bases at J; junction bases unmatched: 20. CDR3 amino acids: CASSPRQGRLIFPDTQYF. The CDR3 DNA reads as TGCGCCAGCAGCCCTAGACAGGGCCGTTTAATTTTCCCCGATACGCAGTATTTT.